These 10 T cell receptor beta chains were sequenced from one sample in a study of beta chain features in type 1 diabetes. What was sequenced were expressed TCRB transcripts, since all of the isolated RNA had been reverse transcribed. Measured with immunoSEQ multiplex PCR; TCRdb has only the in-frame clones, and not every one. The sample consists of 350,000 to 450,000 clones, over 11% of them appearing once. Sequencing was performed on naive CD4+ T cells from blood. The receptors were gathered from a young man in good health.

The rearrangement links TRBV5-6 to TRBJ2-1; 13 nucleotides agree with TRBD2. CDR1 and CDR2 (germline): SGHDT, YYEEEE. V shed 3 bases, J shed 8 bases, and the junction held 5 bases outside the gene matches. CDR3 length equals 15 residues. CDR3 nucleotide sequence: TGTGCCAGCAGCTCGCTTGGACTAGCGGGGGATGAGCAGTTCTTC. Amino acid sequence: CASSSLGLAGDEQFF.

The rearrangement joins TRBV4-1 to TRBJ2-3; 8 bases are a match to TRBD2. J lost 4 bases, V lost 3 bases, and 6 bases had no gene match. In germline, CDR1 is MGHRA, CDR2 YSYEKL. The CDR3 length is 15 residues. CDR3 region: CASSQTGLVADTQYF. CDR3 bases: TGCGCCAGCAGCCAGACGGGACTAGTGGCAGATACGCAGTATTTT.

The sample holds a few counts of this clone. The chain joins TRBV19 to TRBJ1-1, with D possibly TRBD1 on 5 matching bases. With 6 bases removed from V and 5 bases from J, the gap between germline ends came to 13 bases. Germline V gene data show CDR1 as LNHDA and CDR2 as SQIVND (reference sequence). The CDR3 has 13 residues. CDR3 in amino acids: CASSLTGRTEAFF. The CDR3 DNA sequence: TGTGCCAGTAGCCTCACAGGTCGGACTGAAGCTTTCTTT.

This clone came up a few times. The CDR3 region is CASSLVALKETQYF. The CDR3 bases are TGTGCCAGCAGCTTAGTCGCGTTAAAAGAGACCCAGTACTTC. The rearrangement uses TRBV7-2 and TRBJ2-5; D not resolved. Germline loops: CDR1 SGHTA, CDR2 FQGNSA. Deletions cut 1 base from V and 3 bases from J, with 9 bases between. This CDR3 has 14 residues.

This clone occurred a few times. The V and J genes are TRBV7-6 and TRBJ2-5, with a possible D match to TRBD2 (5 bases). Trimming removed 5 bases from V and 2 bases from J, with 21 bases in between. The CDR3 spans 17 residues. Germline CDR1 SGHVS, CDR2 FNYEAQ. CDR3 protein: CASSPSSGVREQETQYF. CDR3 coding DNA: TGTGCCAGCAGCCCGTCGTCCGGCGTCCGGGAACAAGAGACCCAGTACTTC.

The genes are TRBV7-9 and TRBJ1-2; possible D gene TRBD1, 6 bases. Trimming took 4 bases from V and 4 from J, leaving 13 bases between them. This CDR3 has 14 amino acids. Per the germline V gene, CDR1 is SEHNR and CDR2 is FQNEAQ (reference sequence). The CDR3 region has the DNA TGTGCCAGCAGCTGGCAGGGGCGAAGCTATGGCTACACCTTC. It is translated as CASSWQGRSYGYTF. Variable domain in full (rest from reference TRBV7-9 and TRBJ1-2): DTGVSQNPRHKITKRGQNVTFRCDPISEHNRLYWYRQTLGQGPEFLTYFQNEAQLEKSRLLSDRFSAERPKGSFSTLEIQRTEQGDSAMYLCASSWQGRSYGYTFGSGTRLTVV.

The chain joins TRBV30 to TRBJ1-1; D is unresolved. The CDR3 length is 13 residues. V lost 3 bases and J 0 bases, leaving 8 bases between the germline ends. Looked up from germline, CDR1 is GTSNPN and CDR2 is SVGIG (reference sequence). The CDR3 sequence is CAWRAELNTEAFF. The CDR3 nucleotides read TGTGCCTGGAGGGCAGAGTTGAACACTGAAGCTTTCTTT.

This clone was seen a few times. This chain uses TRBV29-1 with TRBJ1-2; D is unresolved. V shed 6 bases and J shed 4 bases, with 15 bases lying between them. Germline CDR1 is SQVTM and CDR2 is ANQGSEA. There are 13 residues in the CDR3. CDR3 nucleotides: TGCAGCGTCGACGATGGACGGTCCTATGGCTACACCTTC. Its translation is CSVDDGRSYGYTF.

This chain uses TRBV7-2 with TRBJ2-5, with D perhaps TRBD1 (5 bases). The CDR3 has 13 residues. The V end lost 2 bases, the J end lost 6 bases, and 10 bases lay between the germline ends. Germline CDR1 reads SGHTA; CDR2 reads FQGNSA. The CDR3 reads CASSLIGEKTQYF. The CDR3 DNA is TGTGCCAGCAGCTTAATAGGGGAAAAGACCCAGTACTTC. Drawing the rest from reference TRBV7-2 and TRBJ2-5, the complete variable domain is GAGVSQSPSNKVTEKGKDVELRCDPISGHTALYWYRQSLGQGLEFLIYFQGNSAPDKSGLPSDRFSAERTGGSVSTLTIQRTQQEDSAVYLCASSLIGEKTQYFGPGTRLLVL.

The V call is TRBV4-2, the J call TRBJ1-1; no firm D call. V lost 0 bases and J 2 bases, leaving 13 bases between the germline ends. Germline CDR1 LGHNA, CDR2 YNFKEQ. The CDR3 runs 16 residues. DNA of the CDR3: TGTGCCAGCAGCCAAGATAGGCGGTCGGAAAACACTGAAGCTTTCTTT. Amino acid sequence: CASSQDRRSENTEAFF.